This T cell receptor (beta chain) is from a study of cytomegalovirus exposure and HLA in healthy donors. With regard to this clone: As yet, its antigen is unknown. One end of the junction is discordant with germline, which a read error may explain.

Study-wide results and limits: In a later analysis, CMV-associated beta chains were mostly HLA-associated, it appeared. Diagnosis of cytomegalovirus status made by the classifier reportedly showed high specificity and sensitivity. It was taken for granted in presence/absence analyses that sequencing depth across donors was roughly uniform.

Germline V gene lookup returns CDR1 SSHAT and CDR2 FNYEAQ (reference sequence). CDR3 size: 18 residues. Vbeta (60) and Jbeta (13) primers were used in the PCR. Profiling relied on immunoSEQ multiplex PCR, and the TCRdb table lists in-frame clones only, not all of them. The sample gives fewer than 200,000 clones, approximately 82% of which show up once; approximately 1.7% is in the top ten. Material: PBMCs. The chain is built from TRBV7-7 and TRBJ2-6, with 10 bases lining up with TRBD2. This receptor was identified in a man aged 35-49 years in good health and CMV-seropositive. Written as DNA, the CDR3 is TGTGCTAGCAGCCCAAGGGCTAGCGGGAGTAGTGGGGCCAACGTCCTGACTTTC. This codes for CASSPRASGSSGANVLTF.